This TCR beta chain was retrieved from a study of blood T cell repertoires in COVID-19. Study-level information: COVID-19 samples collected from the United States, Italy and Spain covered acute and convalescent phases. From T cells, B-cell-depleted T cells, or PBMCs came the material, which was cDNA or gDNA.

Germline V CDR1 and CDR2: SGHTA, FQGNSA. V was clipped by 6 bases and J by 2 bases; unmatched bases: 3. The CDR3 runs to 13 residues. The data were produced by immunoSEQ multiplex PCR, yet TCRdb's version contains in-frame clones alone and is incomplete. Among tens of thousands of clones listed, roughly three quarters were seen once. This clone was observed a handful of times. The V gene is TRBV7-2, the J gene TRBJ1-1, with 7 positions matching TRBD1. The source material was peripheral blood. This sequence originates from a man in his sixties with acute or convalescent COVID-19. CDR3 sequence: CASRGQANTEAFF. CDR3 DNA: TGTGCCAGCAGAGGACAGGCTAACACTGAAGCTTTCTTT.